The T cell receptor beta chain under discussion was sequenced for a study of beta chain features in type 1 diabetes. As for the study in general: Sorted cell examination encompassed roughly 98,000,000 cells across all samples. Study results and caveats: Shortening that was moderate but significant affected the TCRB CDR3s of Type 1 diabetes patients in all four CD4+ subsets.

This clone appeared a few times. As yet, its antigen is unknown. From germline, CDR1 is MGHRA and CDR2 YSYEKL. With 3 bases clipped from V and 3 bases from J, the junction kept 7 bases outside the gene matches. The CDR3 contains 16 residues. The authors reverse transcribed all of the isolated RNA, so sequencing captured expressed TCRB transcripts. Produced via immunoSEQ multiplex PCR; TCRdb's table is partial and in-frame only. Counted here are around 140,000 clones, more than 10% occurring once; the ten biggest clones make up under 1.5%. Material for sequencing was central memory CD4+ T cells from blood. The source is a man younger than 35 with type 1 diabetes. This rearrangement joins TRBV4-1 to TRBJ2-3, with 9 bases matching TRBD2. CDR3 loop: CASSQGNSGGTDTQYF. The CDR3 nucleotides are TGCGCCAGCAGCCAGGGGAATAGCGGGGGTACAGATACGCAGTATTTT.